This T cell receptor beta chain was captured in a study of T cells after yellow fever vaccination. Trimming pared 4 bases from V and 4 bases from J, leaving 16 bases between. CDR1 is DFQATT and CDR2 is SNEGSKA in the germline V gene (reference sequence). This CDR3 region has 15 residues. MiXCR, applied by TCRdb to the 5' RACE reads, yields one record per CDR3 protein. Of around 320,000 distinct CDR3 sequences listed, 7.5% to 9.5% were seen once; the top ten hold 3% to 4%. This clonotype was seen more than once but under ten times. The source is a man aged 18 to 29 who received the YFV17D yellow fever vaccine. The rearrangement joins TRBV20-1 to TRBJ2-2; tentative D call: TRBD2 (6 bases). Sequencing was performed on CD4+ T cells sorted from PBMCs, taken 5 days after the yellow fever booster vaccination. The CDR3 DNA is TGCAGTGCTACTTCTTCCGGGGGTGGCACCGGGGAGCTGTTTTTT. Its protein is CSATSSGGGTGELFF.